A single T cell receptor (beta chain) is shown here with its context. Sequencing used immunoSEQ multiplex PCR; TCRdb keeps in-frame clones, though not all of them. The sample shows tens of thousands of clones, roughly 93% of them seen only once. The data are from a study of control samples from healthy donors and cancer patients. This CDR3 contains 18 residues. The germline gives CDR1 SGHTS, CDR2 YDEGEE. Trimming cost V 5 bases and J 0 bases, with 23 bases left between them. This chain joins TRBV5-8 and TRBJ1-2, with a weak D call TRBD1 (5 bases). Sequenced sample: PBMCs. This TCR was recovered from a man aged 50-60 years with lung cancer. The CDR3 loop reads CASRDTRDGAVANYGYTF. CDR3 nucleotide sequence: TGTGCCAGCAGAGACACAAGGGACGGCGCGGTAGCTAACTATGGCTACACCTTC.